These T cell receptor beta chains were read from a single sample in a study of blood T cell repertoires in COVID-19. Assay used: immunoSEQ multiplex PCR; TCRdb lists only in-frame clones, some missing. The repertoire holds almost 70,000 clones, approximately 89% seen once, with about 5% in the top ten. The sequenced sample was peripheral blood. These receptors all stem from a woman aged 45 to 65 with active COVID-19. Both conserved end residues are part of each CDR3. D genes are given only for firm matches. Clone size appears in some rows only: once, few, many, or a class for an expanded clone.

j_gene	v_gene	abundance	d_gene	CDR3aa	CDR3nt
TRBJ2-1	TRBV12-3/TRBV12-4	once	TRBD2	CASTSTPGLGEFF	TGTGCCAGCACCTCGACCCCGGGACTAGGAGAGTTCTTC
TRBJ2-2	TRBV9	once	-	CASSVWLASGELFF	TGTGCCAGCAGCGTATGGCTAGCCTCCGGGGAGCTGTTTTTT
TRBJ2-1	TRBV24-1	-	-	CATSPGGLYPYNEQFF	TGTGCCACCAGTCCGGGGGGCCTCTATCCCTACAATGAGCAGTTCTTC
TRBJ2-2	TRBV5-1	few	-	CASSLGPGYTGELFF	TGCGCCAGCAGCTTGGGTCCAGGTTACACCGGGGAGCTGTTTTTT
TRBJ1-4	TRBV5-5	-	-	CASSRGGATNEKLFF	TGTGCCAGCAGCCGCGGGGGGGCGACTAATGAAAAACTGTTTTTT
TRBJ2-4	TRBV21-1	few	-	CASSKDSAGTSLRLAKNIQYF	TGTGCCAGCAGCAAAGATTCAGCCGGGACTAGCCTTCGACTAGCCAAAAACATTCAGTACTTC
TRBJ1-5	TRBV18	once	TRBD1	CASSPNRGFDQPQHF	TGTGCCAGCTCACCAAACAGGGGCTTCGATCAGCCCCAGCATTTT
TRBJ2-7	TRBV7-2	-	TRBD2	CASSLGGAASGYEQYF	TGTGCCAGCAGCTTAGGGGGGGCGGCTAGCGGGTACGAGCAGTACTTC
TRBJ2-1	TRBV19	-	TRBD2	CASSIGLAGATNEQFF	TGTGCCAGTAGTATAGGGCTAGCGGGAGCTACCAATGAGCAGTTCTTC
TRBJ2-5	TRBV5-1	few	TRBD1	CASSPDRGSETQYF	TGCGCCAGCAGCCCCGACAGGGGATCCGAGACCCAGTACTTC
TRBJ2-5	TRBV10-3	few	TRBD2	CAISEGLAKGETQYF	TGTGCCATCAGCGAAGGACTAGCGAAGGGAGAGACCCAGTACTTC
TRBJ2-1	TRBV11-1	-	TRBD1	CASSSGTGFNEQFF	TGTGCCAGCAGCTCCGGGACAGGGTTTAATGAGCAGTTCTTC
TRBJ2-1	TRBV11-1	-	TRBD2	CASSSTSGNNEQFF	TGTGCCAGCAGCTCGACTAGCGGGAATAATGAGCAGTTCTTC
TRBJ2-4	TRBV7-9	few	-	CASSLVGGGKNIQYF	TGTGCCAGCAGCTTAGTGGGTGGCGGCAAAAACATTCAGTACTTC
TRBJ1-4	TRBV3-1/TRBV3-2	-	-	CASSQDPVRAEKLFF	TGTGCCAGCAGCCAAGATCCGGTGAGGGCTGAAAAACTGTTTTTT
TRBJ1-2	TRBV27	-	-	CASSFTGNYGYTF	TGTGCCAGCAGTTTTACAGGGAACTATGGCTACACCTTC
TRBJ2-2	TRBV7-2	-	-	CASSLTSGTGELFF	TGTGCCAGCAGCTTGACCTCAGGCACCGGGGAGCTGTTTTTT
TRBJ2-1	TRBV29-1	once	TRBD1	CSVGQGATYNEQFF	TGCAGCGTTGGTCAGGGGGCAACCTACAATGAGCAGTTCTTC
TRBJ2-1	TRBV3-1/TRBV3-2	-	-	CASSQDQVREQFF	TGTGCCAGCAGCCAAGATCAAGTGCGTGAGCAGTTCTTC
TRBJ2-7	TRBV5-1	-	-	CASSPEGAWGQYF	TGCGCCAGCAGCCCCGAAGGGGCCTGGGGGCAGTACTTC
TRBJ2-1	TRBV6-5	-	-	CAVAEHDEQFF	TGTGCCGTCGCGGAGCACGATGAGCAGTTCTTC
TRBJ2-5	TRBV27	-	TRBD2	CASTSAGGPQETQYF	TGTGCCAGTACCTCGGCGGGAGGCCCGCAAGAGACCCAGTACTTC
TRBJ2-1	TRBV20-1	once	-	CSARDSPQQFF	TGCAGTGCTAGAGATAGCCCTCAGCAGTTCTTC
TRBJ2-5	TRBV30	-	TRBD2	CAWSVAGLETQYF	TGTGCCTGGAGTGTAGCGGGACTAGAGACCCAGTACTTC
TRBJ1-2	TRBV24-1	-	-	CATSGRGTYGYTF	TGTGCCACCAGTGGACGGGGGACCTATGGCTACACCTTC
TRBJ2-1	TRBV24-1	-	-	CATSDAKLALRNEQFF	TGTGCCACCAGTGACGCGAAACTAGCTCTCAGGAATGAGCAGTTCTTC
TRBJ2-6	TRBV6-4	-	TRBD2	CASSPSGRAAGANVLTF	TGTGCCAGCAGCCCGAGCGGGAGGGCAGCTGGGGCCAACGTCCTGACTTTC
TRBJ2-1	TRBV10-3	-	-	CAISDGQNEQFF	TGTGCCATCAGTGACGGACAGAATGAGCAGTTCTTC
TRBJ2-7	TRBV11-2	-	TRBD1	CASSQNRGRFYEQYF	TGTGCCAGCAGCCAAAACAGGGGGCGATTCTACGAGCAGTACTTC
TRBJ2-1	TRBV7-6	-	TRBD2	CASSLGTGGTSYEQFF	TGTGCCAGCAGCTTAGGTACGGGGGGGACTAGCTATGAGCAGTTCTTC
TRBJ2-1	TRBV9	-	TRBD2	CASSTGGPSYNEQFF	TGTGCCAGCAGCACGGGAGGGCCGTCCTACAATGAGCAGTTCTTC
TRBJ2-1	TRBV12-1	-	-	CASSFRVPERAYNEQFF	TGTGCCAGCAGCTTTCGGGTTCCTGAGCGGGCATACAATGAGCAGTTCTTC
TRBJ1-5	TRBV9	-	-	CASSVPGNNQPQHF	TGTGCCAGCAGCGTTCCAGGAAACAATCAGCCCCAGCATTTT
TRBJ1-2	TRBV7-9	-	-	CASSLDRDGIGGYTF	TGTGCCAGCAGCTTAGACAGGGACGGGATCGGAGGCTACACCTTC
TRBJ2-5	TRBV7-9	-	TRBD2	CASSQPGLTETQYF	TGTGCCAGCAGCCAACCGGGACTAACAGAGACCCAGTACTTC
TRBJ1-1	TRBV19	-	TRBD1	CTSSIRGDTEAFF	TGTACCAGTAGTATCAGGGGGGACACTGAAGCTTTCTTT
TRBJ2-3	TRBV7-8	-	TRBD2	CASSPLWGGRVDTQYF	TGTGCCAGCAGCCCCTTATGGGGCGGGAGGGTAGATACGCAGTATTTT
TRBJ2-5	TRBV5-1	once	-	CASSLGSRDQETQYF	TGCGCCAGCAGCCTTGGCAGCCGGGACCAAGAGACCCAGTACTTC
TRBJ1-1	TRBV5-1	once	-	CASSLVKGANTEAFF	TGCGCCAGCAGCTTGGTAAAGGGAGCGAACACTGAAGCTTTCTTT
TRBJ1-3	TRBV12-5	-	-	CASGLVGGSGNTIYF	TGTGCTAGTGGTTTGGTCGGGGGTTCCGGAAACACCATATATTTT
TRBJ2-3	TRBV27	once	-	CASSLVGVTDTQYF	TGTGCCAGCAGTTTAGTTGGAGTCACAGATACGCAGTATTTT
TRBJ1-3	TRBV7-9	-	-	CASSPVLISGNTIYF	TGTGCCAGCAGCCCCGTTCTAATCTCTGGAAACACCATATATTTT
TRBJ1-3	TRBV10-2	-	TRBD1	CATATGYGNTIYF	TGCGCCACAGCGACAGGGTACGGAAACACCATATATTTT
TRBJ2-2	TRBV6-5	-	-	CARRSSTGELFF	TGTGCCAGGCGATCGAGTACCGGGGAGCTGTTTTTT
TRBJ2-4	TRBV4-2	-	TRBD2	CASSQDSMGGSKNIQYF	TGTGCCAGCAGCCAAGATTCTATGGGCGGGAGCAAAAACATTCAGTACTTC
TRBJ2-3	TRBV28	once	TRBD2	CASSLSGITDTQYF	TGTGCCAGCAGTCTTAGCGGGATTACAGATACGCAGTATTTT
TRBJ1-6	TRBV2	-	-	CASSGPGVRGSPLHF	TGTGCCAGCAGTGGGCCGGGGGTACGGGGTTCACCCCTCCACTTT
TRBJ2-3	TRBV14	-	TRBD2	CASSQVPWLAGESTDTQYF	TGTGCCAGCAGCCAAGTTCCATGGCTAGCGGGAGAATCCACAGATACGCAGTATTTT
TRBJ2-3	TRBV3-1/TRBV3-2	-	TRBD2	CASSQGLAGISDTQYF	TGTGCCAGCAGCCAAGGGCTAGCGGGAATCTCAGATACGCAGTATTTT
TRBJ1-5	TRBV6-5	-	-	CASSLDNNNQPQHF	TGTGCCAGCAGTTTGGACAATAACAATCAGCCCCAGCATTTT
TRBJ1-1	TRBV30	-	TRBD1	CAWEEGQARLEAFF	TGTGCCTGGGAGGAGGGACAGGCCCGATTGGAAGCTTTCTTT